The rows below give T cell receptor beta chains drawn from one sample of a study of cytomegalovirus exposure and HLA in healthy donors. Method: immunoSEQ multiplex PCR; TCRdb's copy keeps in-frame clones and lacks some. Found here are more than 130,000 clones, 88% of them singletons; the top ten hold 7.9%. Sequencing was performed on PBMCs. The receptors here all came from a woman aged 18-29 years in good health and CMV-seropositive. Both conserved end residues are part of each CDR3. D genes are given only for firm matches. Clone size appears in some rows only: once, few, many, or a class for an expanded clone.

>.|TRBV11-1|TRBJ2-7|.
TGTGCCAGCAGCTCTACTCTACAGGCTACCTACGAGCAGTACTTC
CASSSTLQATYEQYF
>TRBD1|TRBV6-6|TRBJ1-6|.
TGTGCCAGCAGTTACCGTTTGGGACAGGGGGGTTCACCCCTCCACTTT
CASSYRLGQGGSPLHF
>TRBD1|TRBV7-9|TRBJ2-7|few
TGTGCCAGCAGCCCACCGGGACAGGGAGGCGAGCAGTACTTC
CASSPPGQGGEQYF
>.|TRBV4-3|TRBJ2-7|.
TGCGCCAGCAGCCAAGGTATTGAGGGAGGGGGAGACGAGCAGTACTTC
CASSQGIEGGGDEQYF
>TRBD1|TRBV5-1|TRBJ1-2|.
TGCGCCAGCAGGGATTCACAGGGGATTTATGGCTACACCTTC
CASRDSQGIYGYTF
>TRBD2|TRBV7-6|TRBJ2-1|.
TGTGCCAGCAGCGCGACTAGCGGGGGAGGGCAGTTCTTC
CASSATSGGGQFF
>TRBD1|TRBV6-1|TRBJ1-5|.
TGTGCCAGCAGGAACAGGGGGGGTCAGCCCCAGCATTTT
CASRNRGGQPQHF
>TRBD1|TRBV4-3|TRBJ2-5|.
TGCGCCAGCAGCCAAGCCCACAGGGGGACGGAGACCCAGTACTTC
CASSQAHRGTETQYF
>TRBD2|TRBV29-1|TRBJ2-7|.
TGCAGCGTTGGCTCCGGGGAGGGAAGCGAGCAGTACTTC
CSVGSGEGSEQYF
>TRBD2|TRBV11-1|TRBJ2-7|.
TGTGCCAGCGGAGCGGGAATTGGGTACGAGCAGTACTTC
CASGAGIGYEQYF
>TRBD2|TRBV7-9|TRBJ2-2|few
TGTGCCAGCAGCTTAGGGGGACTAGCGGACACCGGGGAGCTGTTTTTT
CASSLGGLADTGELFF
>TRBD1|TRBV2|TRBJ2-1|few
TGTGCCAGCAGGGACAGGGGGCGCGGGGACAATGAGCAGTTCTTC
CASRDRGRGDNEQFF
>.|TRBV6-5|TRBJ2-1|.
TGTGCCAGCAGTTACTTTGGGGAGGATGAGCAGTTCTTC
CASSYFGEDEQFF
>TRBD2|TRBV10-2|TRBJ2-7|.
TGCGCCAGCAAGCGGGACGGGCGGGAGCAGTACTTC
CASKRDGREQYF
>.|TRBV14|TRBJ2-7|few
TGTGCCAGCAGCCCCGCCGGGGGAGGCTACGAGCAGTACTTC
CASSPAGGGYEQYF
>.|TRBV9|TRBJ2-1|.
TGTGCCAGCAGCGTTCGGACACAATCCTACAATGAGCAGTTCTTC
CASSVRTQSYNEQFF
>.|TRBV6-5|TRBJ2-3|.
TGTGCCAGCAGTGACCTCGGGGGAGATACGCAGTATTTT
CASSDLGGDTQYF
>TRBD1|TRBV6-5|TRBJ2-1|.
TGTGCCAGCAGTTATCGGCCCCGGACAGGAGTCAATGAGCAGTTCTTC
CASSYRPRTGVNEQFF
>.|TRBV28|TRBJ1-2|.
TGTGCCAGCAGTTTTTCGCGCTATGGCTACACCTTC
CASSFSRYGYTF
>.|TRBV4-1|TRBJ1-2|.
TGCGCCAGCAGCCCCACGGTTGGCTATGGCTACACCTTC
CASSPTVGYGYTF
>.|TRBV10-3|TRBJ2-2|.
TGTGCCATCAGTGAGGTGGGGACTGGCGGGGAGCTGTTTTTT
CAISEVGTGGELFF
>.|TRBV28|TRBJ1-1|.
TGTGCCAGCAGTTTAGGCGGGAGGACTGAAGCTTTCTTT
CASSLGGRTEAFF
>.|TRBV29-1|TRBJ1-1|.
TGCAGCGTTGAAGGTAGAAGGGGCCGGAACACTGAAGCTTTCTTT
CSVEGRRGRNTEAFF
>.|TRBV7-2|TRBJ2-1|.
TGTGCCAGCAGCTTAAGGCCTTGGCTAGACAATGAGCAGTTCTTC
CASSLRPWLDNEQFF
>.|TRBV11-2|TRBJ1-4|.
TGTGCCAGCAGCCTTCGATATCGAGAAGATGAAAAACTGTTTTTT
CASSLRYREDEKLFF
>.|TRBV29-1|TRBJ2-7|.
TGCAGCGTTGAAAAGGACTCCCTGTCCTACGAGCAGTACTTC
CSVEKDSLSYEQYF
>TRBD1|TRBV5-1|TRBJ2-2|.
TGCGCCAGCAGCTTGGAAGGGGGCAGGGGATGGAGCGGGGAGCTGTTTTTT
CASSLEGGRGWSGELFF
>TRBD1|TRBV11-1|TRBJ2-1|.
TGTGCCAGCAGCTTAATAGGGGGCCCTTCCTACAATGAGCAGTTCTTC
CASSLIGGPSYNEQFF
>TRBD1|TRBV7-9|TRBJ1-1|.
TGTGCCAGCAGCTTAGATGCGGCAGGGGGAGCTTTCTTT
CASSLDAAGGAFF
>.|TRBV10-3|TRBJ2-5|.
TGTGCCATCACGGCGGGCCTTAAAGAGACCCAGTACTTC
CAITAGLKETQYF
>TRBD2|TRBV4-3|TRBJ2-4|.
TGCGCCAGCAGCCAAGAGAGGATCGGGGGGCAGTACTTC
CASSQERIGGQYF
>.|TRBV27|TRBJ1-1|.
TGTGCCAGCAGCCATAACAGGGACACTGAAGCTTTCTTT
CASSHNRDTEAFF
>.|TRBV18|TRBJ2-7|.
TGTGCCAGCTCACCACCGATGGCCAGGGACGAGCAGTACTTC
CASSPPMARDEQYF